This T cell receptor beta chain is from a study of neoadjuvant nivolumab and ipilimumab in lung cancer. This clone has only one observation. As yet, its antigen is unknown. General observations from the study: Compared with tumor-adjacent uninvolved lung, resected tumors showed greater richness and clonality. From pretherapy to surgery, tumor richness and clonality rose with dual therapy. TCR receptors were sequenced in few samples.

This table comes from immunoSEQ multiplex PCR, and its TCRdb copy is limited to in-frame clones, with some not included. The sample has approximately 17,000 clones, around three quarters seen once. CDR1 is MNHEY and CDR2 is SVGAGI in the germline V gene. The CDR3 totals 13 residues. The germline V and J ends were trimmed by 2 bases and 6 bases, with 9 bases remaining between them. The sequencing here drew on tumor tissue, taken after neoadjuvant nivolumab, alone or with ipilimumab, at or shortly before surgery. This sequence originates from an adult with non-small cell lung cancer. V and J are TRBV6-5 and TRBJ2-3; D remains unclear. The CDR3 DNA reads as TGTGCCAGCAGTTACCCAAACAGCGATACGCAGTATTTT. Its protein is CASSYPNSDTQYF.